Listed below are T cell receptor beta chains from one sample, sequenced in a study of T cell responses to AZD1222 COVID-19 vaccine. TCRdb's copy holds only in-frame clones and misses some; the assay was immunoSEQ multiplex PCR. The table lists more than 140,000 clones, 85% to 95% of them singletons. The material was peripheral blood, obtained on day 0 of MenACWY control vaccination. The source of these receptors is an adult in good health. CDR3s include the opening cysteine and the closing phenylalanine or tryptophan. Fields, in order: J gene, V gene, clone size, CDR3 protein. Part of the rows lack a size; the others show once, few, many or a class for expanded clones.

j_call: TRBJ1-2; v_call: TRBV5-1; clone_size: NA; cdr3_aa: CASSWRENYGYTF
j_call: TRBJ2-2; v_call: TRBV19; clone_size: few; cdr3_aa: CASSIPVQSSGELFF
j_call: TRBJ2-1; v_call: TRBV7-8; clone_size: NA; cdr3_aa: CASSMAAGGEQFF
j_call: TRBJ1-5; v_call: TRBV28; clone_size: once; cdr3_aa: CASSSAASGNQPQHF
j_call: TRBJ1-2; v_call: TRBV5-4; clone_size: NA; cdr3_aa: CASRPDRGYGYTF
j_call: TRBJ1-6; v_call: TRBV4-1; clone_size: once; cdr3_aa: CASSQEGLAGSPLHF
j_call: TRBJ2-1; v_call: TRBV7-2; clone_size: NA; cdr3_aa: CASSLVGGGLYNEQFF
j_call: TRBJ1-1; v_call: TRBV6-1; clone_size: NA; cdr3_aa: CASSEAPGTDTEAFF
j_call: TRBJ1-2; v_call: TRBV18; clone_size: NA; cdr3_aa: CASSPQGGEVGYTF
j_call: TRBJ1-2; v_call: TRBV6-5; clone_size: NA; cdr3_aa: CASSLNRGLWGGYTF
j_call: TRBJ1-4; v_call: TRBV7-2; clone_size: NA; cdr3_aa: CASSPGQGTNEKLFF
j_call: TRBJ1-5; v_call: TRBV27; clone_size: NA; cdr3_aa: CASSLSSGGGQPQHF
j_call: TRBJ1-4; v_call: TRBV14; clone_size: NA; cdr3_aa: CASSQVAPREKLFF
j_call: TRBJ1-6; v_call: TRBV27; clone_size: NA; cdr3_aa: CASSLSKNSPLHF
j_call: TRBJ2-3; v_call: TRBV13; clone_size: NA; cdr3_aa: CASSLWASGSTDTQYF
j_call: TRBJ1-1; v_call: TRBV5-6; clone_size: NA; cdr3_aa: CASSFGTTNTEAFF
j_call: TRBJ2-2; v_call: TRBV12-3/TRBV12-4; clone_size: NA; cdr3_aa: CASSLQGAGELFF
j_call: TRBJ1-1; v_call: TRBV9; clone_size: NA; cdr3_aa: CASSPGNTEAFF
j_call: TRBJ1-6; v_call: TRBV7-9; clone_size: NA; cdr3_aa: CASSLAREAYNSPLHF
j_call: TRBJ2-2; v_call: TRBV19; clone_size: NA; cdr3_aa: CASSDIGQGDTGELFF
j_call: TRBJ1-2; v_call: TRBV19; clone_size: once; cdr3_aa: CASSLRGGGYTF
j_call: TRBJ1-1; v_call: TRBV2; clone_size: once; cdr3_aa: CASSTGTLNTEAFF
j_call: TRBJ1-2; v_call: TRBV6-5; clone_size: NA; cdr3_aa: CASSYSGNGYTF
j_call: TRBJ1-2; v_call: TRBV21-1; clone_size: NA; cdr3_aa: CASSKRKLVDYGYTF
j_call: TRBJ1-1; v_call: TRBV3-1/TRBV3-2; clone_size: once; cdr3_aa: CASSQDYSGGTEAFF
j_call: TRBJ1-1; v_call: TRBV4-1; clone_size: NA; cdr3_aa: CASSPKPGTGGRDTEAFF
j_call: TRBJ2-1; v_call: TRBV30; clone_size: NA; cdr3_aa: CAWSAGTSAGNEQFF
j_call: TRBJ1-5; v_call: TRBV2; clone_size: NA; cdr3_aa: CASSVAGVGPQHF
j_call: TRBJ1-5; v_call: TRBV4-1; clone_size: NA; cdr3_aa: CASSQSWGLGPQHF
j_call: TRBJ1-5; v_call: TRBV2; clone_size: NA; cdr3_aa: CASSTAGRLVPQHF
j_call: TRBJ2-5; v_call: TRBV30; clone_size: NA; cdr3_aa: CAWSVGQSHGAQYF
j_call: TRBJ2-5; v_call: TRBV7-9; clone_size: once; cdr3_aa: CASSLGSGQGDQETQYF
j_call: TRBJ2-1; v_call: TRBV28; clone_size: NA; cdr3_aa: CASSRSWATYNEQFF
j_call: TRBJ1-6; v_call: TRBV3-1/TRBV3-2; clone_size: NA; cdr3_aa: CASSQVPEPPLHF
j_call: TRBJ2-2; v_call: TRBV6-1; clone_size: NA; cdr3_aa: CASSEGFTGELFF
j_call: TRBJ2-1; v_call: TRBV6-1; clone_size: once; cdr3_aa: CASSEYRGEQFF